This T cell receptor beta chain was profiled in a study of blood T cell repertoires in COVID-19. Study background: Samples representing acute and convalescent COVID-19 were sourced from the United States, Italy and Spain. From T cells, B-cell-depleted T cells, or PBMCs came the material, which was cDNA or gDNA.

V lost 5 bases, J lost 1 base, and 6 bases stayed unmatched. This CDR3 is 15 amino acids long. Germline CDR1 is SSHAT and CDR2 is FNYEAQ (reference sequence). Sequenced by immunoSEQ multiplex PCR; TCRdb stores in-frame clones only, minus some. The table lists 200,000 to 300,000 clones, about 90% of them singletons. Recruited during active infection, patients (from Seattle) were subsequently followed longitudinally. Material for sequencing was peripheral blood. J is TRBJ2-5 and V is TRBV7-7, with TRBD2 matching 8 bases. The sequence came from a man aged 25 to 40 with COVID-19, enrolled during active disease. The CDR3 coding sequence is TGTGCCAGCAGCCCACGACTAGCGTTCCAAGAGACCCAGTACTTC. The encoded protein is CASSPRLAFQETQYF. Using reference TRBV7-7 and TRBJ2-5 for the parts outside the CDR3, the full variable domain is GAGVSQSPRYKVTKRGQDVTLRCDPISSHATLYWYQQALGQGPEFLTYFNYEAQPDKSGLPSDRFSAERPEGSISTLTIQRTEQRDSAMYRCASSPRLAFQETQYFGPGTRLLVL.